The clone carrying this TCR beta chain has a single count. This specimen comes from a study of OX40 agonist ivuxolimab in advanced cancers. Overall study: The patients received agonistic anti-OX40 (CD134) antibody ivuxolimab.

The repertoire was sequenced with immunoSEQ multiplex PCR; TCRdb's copy has only in-frame clones and lacks some. Of some 130,000 clones in the sample, more than 85% were seen once. This receptor was identified in an adult with an advanced solid tumor such as melanoma, head and neck, liver or kidney cancer. The source was CD4+ or CD8+ T cells sorted from blood, collected in a trial of the OX40 agonist ivuxolimab.

CDR3 in amino acids: CASRDSTYEQYF. As DNA, the CDR3 is TGTGCCAGTCGGGACAGTACCTACGAGCAGTACTTC. The gene calls are TRBV6-5 and TRBJ2-7, with TRBD1 identical over 7 bases. The CDR3 totals 12 residues. Germline lookup yields CDR1 MNHEY and CDR2 SVGAGI. The V and J ends lost 9 bases and 2 bases, in that order; junction bases with no gene match: 4.